This entry describes one T cell receptor (beta chain). The time point was: patch test 1, 2 weeks after DPC sensitization. Treatment indicated: therapeutic diphenylcyclopropenone sensitization with weekly scalp DPC. Participating donors were patients with alopecia, aged 18 to 70 years, considered appropriate candidates for DPC. Unfractionated whole blood was the source from which total RNA was extracted. This sample is part of a study of human T cells and chemical hapten exposure. About the study: The study lasted around 22 weeks, and patients were dosed weekly with diphenylcyclopropenone on the scalp throughout.

It was the library that attached unique molecular identifiers to individual cDNA molecules. TCRdb independently ran MiXCR on the RACE reads; one entry per CDR3 protein. The table has some 340,000 distinct CDR3 sequences, around 7% seen once. Germline V gene data show CDR1 as DFQATT and CDR2 as SNEGSKA (reference sequence). CDR3 size: 12 residues. This sequence originates from a young woman with alopecia areata. Some clones in this sample may be carry-over from other donors' samples. The V and J genes are TRBV20-1 and TRBJ1-1; D is uncertain. Here the sequenced sample was whole blood, taken in connection with sensitization to the hapten diphenylcyclopropenone (DPC). CDR3 loop: CRADKRDTEAFF. Here the CDR3 DNA reads TGCAGGGCAGATAAGCGGGACACTGAAGCTTTCTTT.